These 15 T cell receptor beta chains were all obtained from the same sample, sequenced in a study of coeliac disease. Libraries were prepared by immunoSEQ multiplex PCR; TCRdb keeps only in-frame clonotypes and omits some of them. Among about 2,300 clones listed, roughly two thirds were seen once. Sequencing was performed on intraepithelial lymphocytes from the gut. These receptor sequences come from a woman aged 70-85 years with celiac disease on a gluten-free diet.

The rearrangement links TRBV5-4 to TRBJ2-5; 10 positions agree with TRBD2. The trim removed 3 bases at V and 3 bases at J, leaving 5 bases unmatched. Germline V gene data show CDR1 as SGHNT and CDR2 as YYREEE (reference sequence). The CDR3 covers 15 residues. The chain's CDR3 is CASSSSSGSEETQYF. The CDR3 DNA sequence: TGTGCCAGCAGCTCTTCTAGCGGGAGTGAAGAGACCCAGTACTTC.

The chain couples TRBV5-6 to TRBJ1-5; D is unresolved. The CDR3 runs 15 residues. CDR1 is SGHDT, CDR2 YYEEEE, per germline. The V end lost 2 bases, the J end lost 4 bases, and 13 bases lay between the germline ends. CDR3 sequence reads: CASSFSWQANQPQHF. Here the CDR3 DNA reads TGTGCCAGCAGCTTTTCCTGGCAGGCTAATCAGCCCCAGCATTTT. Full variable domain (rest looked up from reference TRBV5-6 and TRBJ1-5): DAGVTQSPTHLIKTRGQQVTLRCSPKSGHDTVSWYQQALGQGPQFIFQYYEEEERQRGNFPDRFSGHQFPNYSSELNVNALLLGDSALYLCASSFSWQANQPQHFGDGTRLSIL.

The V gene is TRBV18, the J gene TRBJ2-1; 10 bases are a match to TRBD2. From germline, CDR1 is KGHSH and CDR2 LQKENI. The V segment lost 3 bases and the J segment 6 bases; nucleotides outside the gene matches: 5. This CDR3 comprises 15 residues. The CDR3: CASSPGSGRINEQFF. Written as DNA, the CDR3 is TGTGCCAGCTCACCGGGTAGCGGGAGGATCAATGAGCAGTTCTTC.

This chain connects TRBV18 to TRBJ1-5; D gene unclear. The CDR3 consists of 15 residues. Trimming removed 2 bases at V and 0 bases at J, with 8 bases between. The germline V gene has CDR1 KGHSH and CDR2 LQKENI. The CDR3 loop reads CASSPSYSSNQPQHF. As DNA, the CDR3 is TGTGCCAGCTCACCAAGCTACAGTAGCAATCAGCCCCAGCATTTT.

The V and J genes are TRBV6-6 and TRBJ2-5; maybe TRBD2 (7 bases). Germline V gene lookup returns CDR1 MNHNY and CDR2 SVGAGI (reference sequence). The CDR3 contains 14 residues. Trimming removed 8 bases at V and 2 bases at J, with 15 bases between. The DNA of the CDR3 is TGTGCCAGCCGGGCGGGGGCGACTCAAGAGACCCAGTACTTC. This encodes CASRAGATQETQYF.

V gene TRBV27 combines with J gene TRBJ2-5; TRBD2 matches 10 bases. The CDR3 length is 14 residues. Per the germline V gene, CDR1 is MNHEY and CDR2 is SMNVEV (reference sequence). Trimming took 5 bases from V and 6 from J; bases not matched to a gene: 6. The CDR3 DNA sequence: TGTGCCAGCAGTATAGCGGGGGGCGGGCAGACCCAGTACTTC. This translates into CASSIAGGGQTQYF.

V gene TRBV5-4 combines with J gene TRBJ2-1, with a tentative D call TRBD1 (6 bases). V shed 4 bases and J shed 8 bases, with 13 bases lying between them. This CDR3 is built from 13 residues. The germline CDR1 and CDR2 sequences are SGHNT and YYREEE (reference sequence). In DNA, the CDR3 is TGTGCCAGCAGCAACACCAGGGGACATGAGCAGTTCTTC. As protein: CASSNTRGHEQFF.

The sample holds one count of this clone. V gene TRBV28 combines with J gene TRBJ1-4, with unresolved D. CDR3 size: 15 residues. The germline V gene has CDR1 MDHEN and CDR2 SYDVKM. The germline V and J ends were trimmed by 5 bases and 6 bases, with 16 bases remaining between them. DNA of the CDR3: TGTGCCAGCAGTCGCCAGGATGAATTCCATGAAAAACTGTTTTTT. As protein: CASSRQDEFHEKLFF. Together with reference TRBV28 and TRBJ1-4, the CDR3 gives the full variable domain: DVKVTQSSRYLVKRTGEKVFLECVQDMDHENMFWYRQDPGLGLRLIYFSYDVKMKEKGDIPEGYSVSREKKERFSLILESASTNQTSMYLCASSRQDEFHEKLFFGSGTQLSVL.

CDR3 protein: CASSSYQGQPQHF. CDR3 nucleotides: TGTGCCAGCAGCTCCTACCAGGGCCAGCCCCAGCATTTT. J is TRBJ1-5 and V is TRBV11-3; TRBD1 might be the D (5 bases). This CDR3 has 13 amino acids. Germline V CDR1 and CDR2: SGHNT, YENEEA. The ends were cut back, 4 bases at V and 7 bases at J, with 11 bases in the middle.

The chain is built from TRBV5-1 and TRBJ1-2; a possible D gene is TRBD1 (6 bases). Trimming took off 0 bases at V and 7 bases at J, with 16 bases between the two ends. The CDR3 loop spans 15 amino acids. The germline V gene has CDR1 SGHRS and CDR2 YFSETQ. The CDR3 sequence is CASSLGVGGLFGYTF. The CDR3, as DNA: TGCGCCAGCAGCTTGGGCGTGGGGGGGCTTTTTGGCTACACCTTC.

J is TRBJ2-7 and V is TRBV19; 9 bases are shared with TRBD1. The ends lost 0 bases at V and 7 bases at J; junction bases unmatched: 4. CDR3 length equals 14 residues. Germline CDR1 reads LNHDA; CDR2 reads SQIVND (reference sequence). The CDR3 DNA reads TGTGCCAGTAGTATAGAGTGGACAGGGGATGAGCAGTACTTC. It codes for CASSIEWTGDEQYF.

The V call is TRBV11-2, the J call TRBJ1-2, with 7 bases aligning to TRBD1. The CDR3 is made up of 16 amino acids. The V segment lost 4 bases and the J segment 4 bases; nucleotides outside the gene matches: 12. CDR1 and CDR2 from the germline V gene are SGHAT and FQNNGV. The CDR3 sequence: CASSSGGEGAPYGYTF. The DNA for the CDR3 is TGTGCCAGCAGCTCCGGGGGGGAGGGGGCCCCCTATGGCTACACCTTC.

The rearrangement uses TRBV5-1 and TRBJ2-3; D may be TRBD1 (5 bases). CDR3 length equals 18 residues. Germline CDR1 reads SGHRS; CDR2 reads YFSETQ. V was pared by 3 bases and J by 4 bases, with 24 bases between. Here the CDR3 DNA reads TGCGCCAGCAGCTCCCCGTGGCAGGGTTTGAGACAAGCAGATACGCAGTATTTT. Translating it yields CASSSPWQGLRQADTQYF.

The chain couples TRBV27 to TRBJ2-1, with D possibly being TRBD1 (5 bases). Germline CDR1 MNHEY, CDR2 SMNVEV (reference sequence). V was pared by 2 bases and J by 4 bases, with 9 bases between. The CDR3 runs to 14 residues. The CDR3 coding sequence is TGTGCCAGCAGTTTACAGGGTCTTTACAATGAGCAGTTCTTC. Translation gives CASSLQGLYNEQFF.

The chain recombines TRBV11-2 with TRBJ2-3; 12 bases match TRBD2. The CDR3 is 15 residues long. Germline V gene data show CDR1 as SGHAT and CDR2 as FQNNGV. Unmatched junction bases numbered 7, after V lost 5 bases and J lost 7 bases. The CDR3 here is CASSGGLAGYNTQYF. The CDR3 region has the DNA TGTGCCAGCAGCGGGGGACTAGCGGGTTATAATACGCAGTATTTT. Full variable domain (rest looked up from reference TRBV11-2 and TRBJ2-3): EAGVAQSPRYKIIEKRQSVAFWCNPISGHATLYWYQQILGQGPKLLIQFQNNGVVDDSQLPKDRFSAERLKGVDSTLKIQPAKLEDSAVYLCASSGGLAGYNTQYFGPGTRLTVL.